Sequencing of this TCR beta chain was carried out in a study of T cell responses to AZD1222 COVID-19 vaccine. TCRdb keeps only in-frame clones here, not all; method: immunoSEQ multiplex PCR. The sample contains roughly 77,000 clones, 90% to 95% of which appear only once. In germline, CDR1 is ENHRY, CDR2 SYGVKD. The CDR3 contains 12 residues. Trimming stripped 0 bases from V and 9 bases from J, with 7 bases between. The sequencing used peripheral blood, collected on day 0 of AZD1222 vaccination. The TCR sequence derives from an adult in good health. V gene TRBV10-3 combines with J gene TRBJ2-3, with D perhaps TRBD2 (6 bases). The CDR3 sequence is CAISESGGTQYF. The CDR3 coding sequence is TGTGCCATCAGTGAGTCGGGGGGAACGCAGTATTTT.